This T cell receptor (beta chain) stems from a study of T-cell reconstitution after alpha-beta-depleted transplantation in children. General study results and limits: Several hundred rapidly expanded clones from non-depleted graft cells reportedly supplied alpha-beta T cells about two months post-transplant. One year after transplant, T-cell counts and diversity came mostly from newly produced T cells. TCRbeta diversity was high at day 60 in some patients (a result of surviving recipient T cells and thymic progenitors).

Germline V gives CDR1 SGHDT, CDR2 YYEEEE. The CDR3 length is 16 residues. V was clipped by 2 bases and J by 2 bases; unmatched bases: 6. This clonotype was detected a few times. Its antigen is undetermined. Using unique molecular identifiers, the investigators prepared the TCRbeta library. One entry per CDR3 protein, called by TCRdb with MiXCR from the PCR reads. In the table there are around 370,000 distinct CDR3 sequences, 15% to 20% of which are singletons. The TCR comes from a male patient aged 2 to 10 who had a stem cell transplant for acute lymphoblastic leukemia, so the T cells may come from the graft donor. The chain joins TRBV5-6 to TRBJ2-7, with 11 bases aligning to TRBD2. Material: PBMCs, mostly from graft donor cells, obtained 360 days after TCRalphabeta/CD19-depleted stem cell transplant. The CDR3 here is CASSLGLAGLAYEQYF. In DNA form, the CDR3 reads TGTGCCAGCAGCTTAGGACTAGCGGGCTTGGCCTACGAGCAGTACTTC.